This T cell receptor (beta chain) was captured in a study of shared clonotypes between healthy human individuals. The study's findings and limits: A reduction in generation probabilities was seen for non-shared clonotypes relative to those shared by all four donors.

For this clone: No antigen is known for it.

V was pared by 0 bases and J by 4 bases, with 12 bases between. The CDR3 contains 15 residues. Germline CDR1 is LGHNA and CDR2 is YSLEER. This table comes from immunoSEQ multiplex PCR, and its TCRdb copy is limited to in-frame clones, with some not included. The sample contains about 2 million clones, 95% of which appear only once. This sequence was found in a young man in good health. The chain uses TRBV4-3 and TRBJ1-2; D is uncertain. Material: naive CD4+ T cells sorted from blood. Sample subset: CD45RA+ positively selected. CDR3 coding DNA: TGCGCCAGCAGCCAAGATCCCGACGGGAGCTATGGCTACACCTTC. It specifies CASSQDPDGSYGYTF.